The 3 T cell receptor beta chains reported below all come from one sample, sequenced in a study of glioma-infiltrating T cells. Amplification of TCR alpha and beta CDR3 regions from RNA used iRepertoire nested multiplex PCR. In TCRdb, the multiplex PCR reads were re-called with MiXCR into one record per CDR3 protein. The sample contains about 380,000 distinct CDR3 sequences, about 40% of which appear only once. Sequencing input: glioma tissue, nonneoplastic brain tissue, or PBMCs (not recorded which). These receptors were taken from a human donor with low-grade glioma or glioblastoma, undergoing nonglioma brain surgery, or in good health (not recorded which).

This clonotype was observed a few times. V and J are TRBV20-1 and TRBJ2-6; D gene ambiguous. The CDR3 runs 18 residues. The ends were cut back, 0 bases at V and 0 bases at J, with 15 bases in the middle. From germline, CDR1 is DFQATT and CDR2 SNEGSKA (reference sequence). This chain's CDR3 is CSARELGALSSGANVLTF. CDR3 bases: TGCAGTGCTAGAGAGTTAGGAGCCCTCAGCTCTGGGGCCAACGTCCTGACTTTC.

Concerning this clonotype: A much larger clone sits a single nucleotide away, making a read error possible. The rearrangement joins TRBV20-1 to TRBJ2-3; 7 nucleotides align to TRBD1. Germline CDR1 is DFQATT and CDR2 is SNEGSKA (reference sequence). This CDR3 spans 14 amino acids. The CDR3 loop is CSASRQGLTDAQYF. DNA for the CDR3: TGCAGTGCTAGCCGACAGGGTCTGACAGATGCGCAGTATTTT.

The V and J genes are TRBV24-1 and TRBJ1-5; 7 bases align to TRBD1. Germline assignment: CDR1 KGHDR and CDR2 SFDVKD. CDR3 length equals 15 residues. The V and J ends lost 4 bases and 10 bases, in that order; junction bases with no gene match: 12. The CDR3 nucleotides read TGTGCCACCAGTGACCCAAGACAGGGTGGTCATCCCCAGCATTTT. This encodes CATSDPRQGGHPQHF.